The 25 T cell receptor beta chains presented below share a single source sample, sequenced in a study of CD8 T cells in Susac syndrome. The RNA input was roughly 0.45 to 1 ug, and it was reverse transcribed with random hexamers. TCRdb reprocessed the immunoSEQ multiplex PCR reads via MiXCR and lists one record per CDR3 protein. The sample contains 160,000 or so distinct CDR3 sequences, roughly 95% of which appear only once. Sequenced: CD8+ T cells from PBMCs. The receptor set was obtained from a human donor with multiple sclerosis.

The rearrangement joins TRBV29-1 to TRBJ2-5; 10 positions agree with TRBD1. The germline V gene has CDR1 SQVTM and CDR2 ANQGSEA. V lost 5 bases, J lost 5 bases, and 8 bases stayed unmatched. The CDR3 extends over 14 amino acids. The CDR3 region has the DNA TGCAGCGTTTACAGGACAGGGGGTTGGGAGACCCAGTACTTC. Encoded protein: CSVYRTGGWETQYF.

This CDR3 is CASSWTTLAKNIQYF. CDR3 nucleotides: TGTGCCAGCAGTTGGACAACGCTAGCCAAAAACATTCAGTACTTC. This sequence joins TRBV28 and TRBJ2-4, with D maybe TRBD1 (5 bases). Trimming left V 4 bases short and J 0 bases short, with 10 bases between. Germline CDR1 is MDHEN and CDR2 is SYDVKM. The CDR3 is 15 residues long. The whole variable domain, remainder taken from reference TRBV28 and TRBJ2-4, is DVKVTQSSRYLVKRTGEKVFLECVQDMDHENMFWYRQDPGLGLRLIYFSYDVKMKEKGDIPEGYSVSREKKERFSLILESASTNQTSMYLCASSWTTLAKNIQYFGAGTRLSVL.

The rearrangement joins TRBV16 to TRBJ2-1; TRBD1 matches at 10 bases. The CDR3 runs 14 residues. V lost 4 bases and J lost 8; bases outside the gene matches: 5. Germline values: CDR1 KGHSY, CDR2 FQNENV. CDR3: CASSRTGGDDEQFF. The CDR3 nucleotides read TGTGCCAGCAGCCGGACAGGGGGAGACGATGAGCAGTTCTTC.

The V call is TRBV19, the J call TRBJ1-5; no reliable D call. Germline-derived CDR1 and CDR2 are LNHDA and SQIVND (reference sequence). CDR3 length: 15 residues. Trimming left V 3 bases short and J 0 bases short, with 9 bases between. The CDR3 DNA reads TGTGCCAGTAGTATCTGGGATTCTAGCAATCAGCCCCAGCATTTT. Protein: CASSIWDSSNQPQHF. Full variable domain (rest looked up from reference TRBV19 and TRBJ1-5): DGGITQSPKYLFRKEGQNVTLSCEQNLNHDAMYWYRQDPGQGLRLIYYSQIVNDFQKGDIAEGYSVSREKKESFPLTVTSAQKNPTAFYLCASSIWDSSNQPQHFGDGTRLSIL.

This chain links TRBV5-6 with TRBJ1-1; the D is unclear. V lost 0 bases and J 4 bases, leaving 13 bases between the germline ends. Germline CDR1 SGHDT, CDR2 YYEEEE. This CDR3 has 15 residues. The DNA of the CDR3 is TGTGCCAGCAGCTTGGGAGCAGGAATATCCACTGAAGCTTTCTTT. Residues: CASSLGAGISTEAFF. The whole variable domain, filled in from reference TRBV5-6 and TRBJ1-1, reads DAGVTQSPTHLIKTRGQQVTLRCSPKSGHDTVSWYQQALGQGPQFIFQYYEEEERQRGNFPDRFSGHQFPNYSSELNVNALLLGDSALYLCASSLGAGISTEAFFGQGTRLTVV.

The chain combines TRBV10-1 with TRBJ2-1; 14 bases line up with TRBD2. The J segment lost 10 bases and the V segment lost 6 bases, leaving 11 bases of the junction unmatched. This CDR3 has 16 residues. The germline V gene encodes CDR1 WNHNN and CDR2 SYGVQD (reference sequence). CDR3 region: CASSDASGLAGEEQFF. The CDR3 DNA sequence: TGCGCCAGCAGCGACGCTTCGGGACTAGCGGGAGAAGAGCAGTTCTTC.

The DNA of the CDR3 is TGTGCCAGTAACCGGGACAATGAGCAGTTCTTC. Amino acids: CASNRDNEQFF. The J gene is TRBJ2-1, the V gene TRBV18, with no clear D. Germline CDR1 reads KGHSH; CDR2 reads LQKENI. The CDR3 consists of 11 residues. V shed 9 bases and J shed 5 bases, with 8 bases lying between them.

V and J are TRBV20-1 and TRBJ2-3; no definite D call. The CDR3 runs 17 residues. From germline, CDR1 is DFQATT and CDR2 SNEGSKA (reference sequence). Trimming pared 6 bases from V and 0 bases from J, leaving 22 bases between. DNA of the CDR3: TGCAGTGCCACCCCCCTGCGTAGGTTCGCTAGCACAGATACGCAGTATTTT. It encodes CSATPLRRFASTDTQYF.

The chain links TRBV16 to TRBJ1-1; 8 positions agree with TRBD1. V shed 4 bases and J 0 bases; nucleotides not matched to a gene: 4. The CDR3 is 15 amino acids. Germline V lookup: CDR1 KGHSY, CDR2 FQNENV. The CDR3 DNA follows: TGTGCCAGCAGCCCTTCGGGACAGGTGAACACTGAAGCTTTCTTT. Amino acid sequence: CASSPSGQVNTEAFF.

This chain connects TRBV6-5 to TRBJ1-1; a weak D match, TRBD1 (5 bases). There are 12 residues in the CDR3. V lost 4 bases and J 4 bases, leaving 7 bases between the germline ends. CDR1 is MNHEY, CDR2 SVGAGI, per germline. The CDR3 here is CASSFGTTEAFF. The CDR3 DNA reads TGTGCCAGCAGTTTCGGGACCACTGAAGCTTTCTTT.

The V call is TRBV20-1, the J call TRBJ2-7, with 13 bases that match TRBD2. This CDR3 comprises 15 residues. The germline V gene has CDR1 DFQATT and CDR2 SNEGSKA (reference sequence). V was pared by 7 bases and J by 2 bases, with 8 bases of the junction left unmatched. CDR3 DNA sequence: TGCAGTGTCCGAAGACTAGCGGGAGGACCCTACGAGCAGTACTTC. Protein product: CSVRRLAGGPYEQYF.

The V call is TRBV2, the J call TRBJ2-5; no clear D. The germline CDR1 and CDR2 sequences are SNHLY and FYNNEI. This CDR3 comprises 12 residues. V was trimmed by 5 bases and J by 5 bases, leaving 9 bases between them. The CDR3 nucleotides read TGTGCCAGCAGTCGGGTTCTGGAGACCCAGTACTTC. It translates to CASSRVLETQYF. Complete variable domain (other parts from reference TRBV2 and TRBJ2-5): EPEVTQTPSHQVTQMGQEVILRCVPISNHLYFYWYRQILGQKVEFLVSFYNNEISEKSEIFDDQFSVERPDGSNFTLKIRSTKLEDSAMYFCASSRVLETQYFGPGTRLLVL.

The chain joins TRBV27 to TRBJ2-5; 10 bases fit TRBD2. This CDR3 has 14 amino acids. Germline-derived CDR1 and CDR2 are MNHEY and SMNVEV (reference sequence). Trimming took 8 bases from V and 0 from J; bases not matched to a gene: 3. CDR3 DNA sequence: TGTGCCAGCTCTACTAGCGGGGACCAAGAGACCCAGTACTTC. Protein sequence: CASSTSGDQETQYF.

The chain combines TRBV3-1 with TRBJ2-7; a weak D match, TRBD2 (6 bases). The CDR3 totals 15 residues. Germline V gene lookup returns CDR1 LGHDT and CDR2 YNNKEL (reference sequence). Deletions cut 4 bases from V and 4 bases from J, with 17 bases between. The CDR3 reads CASSPPRSGTYEQYF. CDR3 sequence (DNA): TGTGCCAGCAGCCCCCCCCGTAGCGGAACTTACGAGCAGTACTTC.

The chain uses TRBV4-2 and TRBJ2-2; TRBD2 matches 10 bases. This CDR3 comprises 18 residues. V was clipped by 5 bases and J by 1 base; unmatched bases: 10. Germline V gene sequence: CDR1 LGHNA, CDR2 YNFKEQ. The CDR3 region is CASSNKVIAGGNTGELFF. The CDR3, as DNA: TGTGCCAGCAGCAACAAAGTAATAGCGGGAGGGAACACCGGGGAGCTGTTTTTT.

The CDR3 loop is CASSKTASSTDTQYF. Here the CDR3 DNA reads TGTGCCAGCAGCAAGACCGCCTCCAGCACAGATACGCAGTATTTT. This chain links TRBV7-9 with TRBJ2-3; D unresolved. The CDR3 has 15 amino acids. CDR1 SEHNR and CDR2 FQNEAQ come from the germline V gene (reference sequence). V was cut by 5 bases and J by 0 bases, with 12 bases left in between.

This clonotype was counted once. The chain uses TRBV7-9 and TRBJ2-7; maybe TRBD2 (6 bases). This CDR3 is 15 amino acids long. Germline loops: CDR1 SEHNR, CDR2 FQNEAQ (reference sequence). Trimming removed 5 bases from V and 2 bases from J, with 16 bases in between. The CDR3 loop reads CASSPEAAGPYEQYF. The DNA for the CDR3 is TGTGCCAGCAGCCCCGAAGCGGCGGGGCCCTACGAGCAGTACTTC.

The chain links TRBV7-3 to TRBJ2-7, with 8 bases lining up with TRBD2. The J segment lost 4 bases and the V segment lost 5 bases, leaving 7 bases of the junction unmatched. The CDR3 consists of 14 residues. Germline V gene data show CDR1 as SGHTA and CDR2 as FQGTGA. CDR3 nucleotide sequence: TGTGCCAGCAGCAGTAGCGGGGTTGGATACGAGCAGTACTTC. Translation gives CASSSSGVGYEQYF.

The chain recombines TRBV2 with TRBJ2-3; the D gene could be TRBD1 or TRBD2 (5 bases each). This CDR3 has 11 amino acids. V dropped 10 bases and J dropped 8 bases, with 13 bases sitting between them. In germline, CDR1 is SNHLY, CDR2 FYNNEI. CDR3 sequence: CATRSGATQYF. CDR3 nucleotide sequence: TGTGCCACTCGCTCCGGGGCTACGCAGTATTTT. The full variable domain, its missing parts supplied by reference TRBV2 and TRBJ2-3, is EPEVTQTPSHQVTQMGQEVILRCVPISNHLYFYWYRQILGQKVEFLVSFYNNEISEKSEIFDDQFSVERPDGSNFTLKIRSTKLEDSAMYFCATRSGATQYFGPGTRLTVL.

This clonotype has just one count. The rearrangement joins TRBV3-1 to TRBJ2-1, with 11 nucleotides matching TRBD2. CDR3 length: 15 residues. The germline gives CDR1 LGHDT, CDR2 YNNKEL (reference sequence). With 3 bases clipped from V and 3 bases from J, the junction kept 1 base outside the gene matches. CDR3 DNA sequence: TGTGCCAGCAGCCAGGGACTAGCGGACTACAATGAGCAGTTCTTC. As protein: CASSQGLADYNEQFF.

The rearrangement joins TRBV27 to TRBJ2-1, with D possibly TRBD1 on 5 matching bases. From germline, CDR1 is MNHEY and CDR2 SMNVEV (reference sequence). V was shortened by 3 bases and J by 6 bases, with 15 bases between the two germline ends. The CDR3 runs 15 residues. The CDR3 DNA is TGTGCCAGCAGTTTCCTGTCGGACATTGGCAATGAGCAGTTCTTC. Translated: CASSFLSDIGNEQFF.

The chain is built from TRBV21-1 and TRBJ2-5. TRBV21-1 is a pseudogene segment. This CDR3 has 11 residues. In DNA, the CDR3 is TGTGCCAGCAGCAAGGTACCATTCGAGTACTTC. Encoded protein: CASSKVPFEYF.

The chain links TRBV29-1 to TRBJ2-4; 11 bases align to TRBD2. CDR3 size: 16 residues. The germline V gene has CDR1 SQVTM and CDR2 ANQGSEA. Trimming removed 4 bases from V and 3 bases from J; junction bases left unmatched: 8. The DNA for the CDR3 is TGCAGCGTTGTAGCGGGAGGGCCTCAGAACAAAAACATTCAGTACTTC. Its protein is CSVVAGGPQNKNIQYF.

CDR3: CASIGNTGELFF. The CDR3 nucleotides are TGTGCCAGCATAGGGAACACCGGGGAGCTGTTTTTT. The genes are TRBV2 and TRBJ2-2; D ambiguous. Germline CDR1 SNHLY, CDR2 FYNNEI. The CDR3 is 12 residues long. V was cut by 7 bases and J by 1 base, with 4 bases left in between.

The gene calls are TRBV7-9 and TRBJ2-1; D gene uncertain. V gave up 1 base and J gave up 2 bases, with 3 bases separating them. Germline V gene sequence: CDR1 SEHNR, CDR2 FQNEAQ (reference sequence). There are 13 residues in the CDR3. The CDR3 here is CASSLETYNEQFF. CDR3 sequence (DNA): TGTGCCAGCAGCTTAGAGACCTACAATGAGCAGTTCTTC. The full variable domain, rest sourced from reference TRBV7-9 and TRBJ2-1, is DTGVSQNPRHKITKRGQNVTFRCDPISEHNRLYWYRQTLGQGPEFLTYFQNEAQLEKSRLLSDRFSAERPKGSFSTLEIQRTEQGDSAMYLCASSLETYNEQFFGPGTRLTVL.